This passage covers 13 T cell receptor beta chains from one sample sequenced in a study of CD8 T cell repertoires and HIV-1 epitope variants. Here immunoSEQ multiplex PCR was the method, and the copy in TCRdb shows in-frame clones only, minus some. The table has fewer than 7,000 clones, around 69% seen once; the top ten hold 35% to 50%. These receptors have no identified antigens. Sequenced sample: cultured CD8+ T cells derived from PBMCs. The receptors were sampled from a male donor with HIV.

V gene TRBV2 combines with J gene TRBJ2-2; 8 positions agree with TRBD1. Germline V lookup: CDR1 SNHLY, CDR2 FYNNEI. The CDR3 runs to 15 residues. V was clipped by 7 bases and J by 6 bases; unmatched bases: 10. The CDR3 is CASNPGQVAPGELFF. DNA of the CDR3: TGTGCCAGCAACCCGGGACAGGTCGCACCCGGGGAGCTGTTTTTT.

The chain joins TRBV5-1 to TRBJ1-1; the match to TRBD1 covers 10 bases. This CDR3 region has 13 residues. Germline-derived CDR1 and CDR2 are SGHRS and YFSETQ. The trim removed 3 bases at V and 10 bases at J, leaving 6 bases unmatched. The CDR3 DNA reads as TGCGCCAGCAGCTCCGGGACAGGGGATGTAGCTTTCTTT. This encodes CASSSGTGDVAFF. The whole variable domain, remainder taken from reference TRBV5-1 and TRBJ1-1, is KAGVTQTPRYLIKTRGQQVTLSCSPISGHRSVSWYQQTPGQGLQFLFEYFSETQRNKGNFPGRFSGRQFSNSRSEMNVSTLELGDSALYLCASSSGTGDVAFFGQGTRLTVV.

The V and J genes are TRBV11-2 and TRBJ2-1; 12 bases align to TRBD2. Losses at the gene ends were 5 bases for V and 7 bases for J; bases not matched to a gene: 6. Germline V gene lookup returns CDR1 SGHAT and CDR2 FQNNGV. This CDR3 is 15 amino acids long. CDR3 DNA sequence: TGTGCCAGCAGCACCGGACTAGCGGGATGGAATGAGCAGTTCTTC. Residues: CASSTGLAGWNEQFF.

Only a few counts were recorded for this clone. The chain uses TRBV6-5 and TRBJ2-1; 9 bases fit TRBD1. Germline loops: CDR1 MNHEY, CDR2 SVGAGI. The CDR3 is 14 residues long. Trimming at V came to 4 bases and at J to 12 bases, leaving 10 bases not matched to a gene. CDR3 loop: CASSSGTGPLGQFF. In nucleotides, the CDR3 is TGTGCCAGCAGTTCCGGGACAGGGCCCTTGGGGCAGTTCTTC.

The chain carries TRBV9 and TRBJ1-1; no reliable D call. V lost 3 bases and J lost 2, with 8 bases in between. The germline CDR1 and CDR2 sequences are SGDLS and YYNGEE. The length of the CDR3 is 13 residues. The CDR3 region is CASSARINTEAFF. In DNA form, the CDR3 reads TGTGCCAGCAGCGCCCGAATAAACACTGAAGCTTTCTTT.

In DNA, the CDR3 is TGTGCCAGCAGCCCCGGGGCCCTAGCCAAAAACATTCAGTACTTC. This gives the protein CASSPGALAKNIQYF. The chain recombines TRBV7-2 with TRBJ2-4; D assignment may be TRBD1 or TRBD2 (5 bases each). Germline CDR1 SGHTA, CDR2 FQGNSA. V was clipped by 5 bases and J by 0 bases, with 11 bases between them. This CDR3 is built from 15 residues.

The V and J genes are TRBV14 and TRBJ1-2; no reliable D call. The CDR3 contains 12 residues. Per the germline V gene, CDR1 is SGHDN and CDR2 is FVKESK. V lost 4 bases and J 4 bases, leaving 7 bases between the germline ends. In DNA form, the CDR3 reads TGTGCCAGCAGCCCCAGTGGCTATGGCTACACCTTC. Protein product: CASSPSGYGYTF.

This sequence joins TRBV5-8 and TRBJ1-2; D uncertain. V lost 0 bases, J lost 1 base, and 7 bases lay in between. Looked up from germline, CDR1 is SGHTS and CDR2 is YDEGEE. CDR3 size: 14 residues. CDR3 protein: CASSLGHSNYGYTF. In nucleotides, the CDR3 is TGTGCCAGCAGCTTGGGACACAGTAACTATGGCTACACCTTC.

By sample fraction, this clone is large. The genes are TRBV19 and TRBJ2-7, with TRBD2 identical over 11 bases. The CDR3 has 15 amino acids. Germline trimming cut 3 bases from V and 4 bases from J; bases unmatched to any gene: 5. The germline gives CDR1 LNHDA, CDR2 SQIVND (reference sequence). The CDR3 nucleotides are TGTGCCAGTAGTATCCGACTAGCGGGGATTTACGAGCAGTACTTC. Protein product: CASSIRLAGIYEQYF.

V is TRBV7-9 and J is TRBJ1-5, with a tentative D call TRBD1 (6 bases). Deletions cut 6 bases from V and 7 bases from J, with 10 bases between. The CDR3 sequence is 12 residues long. In germline, CDR1 is SEHNR, CDR2 FQNEAQ (reference sequence). CDR3 protein: CASRAGAQPQHF. The CDR3 coding sequence is TGTGCCAGCAGAGCGGGGGCCCAGCCCCAGCATTTT.

The rearrangement uses TRBV28 and TRBJ2-5; 16 bases fit TRBD2. Germline CDR1 MDHEN, CDR2 SYDVKM. Trimming took 5 bases from V and 7 from J; bases not matched to a gene: 10. The CDR3 runs to 17 residues. CDR3 sequence: CASSRGPGLAGGTTQYF. The DNA of the CDR3 is TGTGCCAGCAGTAGGGGACCGGGACTAGCGGGAGGGACGACCCAGTACTTC.

V gene TRBV19 combines with J gene TRBJ1-2; D not resolved. The CDR3 covers 12 residues. The V end lost 10 bases, the J end lost 4 bases, and 13 bases lay between the germline ends. The germline V gene encodes CDR1 LNHDA and CDR2 SQIVND (reference sequence). CDR3 region: CATTDGSYGYTF. The CDR3 DNA reads TGTGCCACCACAGACGGGTCCTATGGCTACACCTTC.

CDR3 DNA sequence: TGTGCCAGCAGTTATTCGATCGATTTCTATGGCTACACCTTC. Its translation: CASSYSIDFYGYTF. This chain uses TRBV6-5 with TRBJ1-2; no clear D. The CDR3 length is 14 residues. The V gene lost 3 bases and the J gene lost 4 bases, with 12 bases spanning the gap. Germline assignment: CDR1 MNHEY and CDR2 SVGAGI.